The text below deals with one TCR beta chain. Its antigen is currently unknown. The data derive from a study of shared clonotypes between healthy human individuals. Overall study results and limits: Blood alone was sampled, and tissue repertoires likely differ. It was the non-shared clonotypes that had lower generation probabilities than clonotypes shared by all four donors. The study drew on few donors, limiting represented genetic and exposure-history diversity.

The CDR3 loop spans 18 amino acids. Germline loops: CDR1 GTSNPN, CDR2 SVGIG (reference sequence). V shed 5 bases and J 5 bases; nucleotides not matched to a gene: 20. Repertoires were generated with immunoSEQ multiplex PCR, while TCRdb's copy carries only in-frame clones and drops some. This sample has around 2,000,000 clones, with 85% to 95% found just once. This receptor was identified in a man between 18 and 35 years old in good health. This sequence joins TRBV30 and TRBJ1-5; TRBD1 agrees at 8 bases. The sequencing input was naive CD4+ T cells sorted from blood. Noted subset: CD45RA+ positively selected. The CDR3 DNA sequence: TGTGCCTGGGGCACTGGACAGGGAAGGGCTTTAGGAGATCAGCCCCAGCATTTT. It encodes CAWGTGQGRALGDQPQHF.